What follows is one T cell receptor beta chain and its context. V gave up 0 bases and J gave up 5 bases, with 13 bases separating them. CDR1 is WNHNN, CDR2 SYGVQD, per germline (reference sequence). The CDR3 totals 15 residues. The data were obtained in a study of technical replicates of blood from a few donors. Libraries were prepared by immunoSEQ multiplex PCR; TCRdb keeps only in-frame clonotypes and omits some of them. The sample records roughly 70,000 clones, roughly 94% being singletons. This TCR derives from a human donor in good health. Material: T cells isolated from PBMCs. This chain connects TRBV10-1 to TRBJ1-1, with D possibly matching TRBD1 (5 bases). The CDR3 bases are TGCGCCAGCAGTGAGTCGACGGGGCGGGGAACTGAAGCTTTCTTT. This sequence encodes CASSESTGRGTEAFF.